This TCR beta chain was captured by sequencing in a study of OX40 agonist ivuxolimab in advanced cancers. Describing the broader study: Ivuxolimab, which targeted the costimulatory receptor OX40 (CD134), was an agonistic, fully human IgG2 monoclonal antibody. In the dose-escalation cohort, more than 75% of patients were male, and the mean age was approximately 60 years, with a range of 23 to 79. Intravenous ivuxolimab was administered to patients every 2 weeks at six dose levels: 0.01, 0.1, 0.3, 1.5, 3 and 10 mg/kg. The paper reports the monotherapy dose-escalation portion (N of about 52 patients) of the phase I ivuxolimab trial. Patients were allowed to have had prior anti-PD-1, anti-PD-L1 or anti-CTLA-4 therapy, and 40% to 45% of the dose-escalation patients had been treated with checkpoint inhibitors. Of the approximately 54 dose-escalation patients, hepatocellular carcinoma was present in around 20, melanoma in some 15, renal cell carcinoma in 9 and head and neck cancer in 9. Three dose-escalation patients achieved partial responses, one with hepatocellular carcinoma and two with cutaneous melanoma. The point of sequencing TCRbeta in the periphery was to test whether ivuxolimab changed TCR sequence diversity and drove clonal T-cell expansion. What the authors observed across the whole study: Antigen specificity was not determined for the clonally expanded peripheral T cells. Clonal expansion of both CD4+ and CD8+ blood T cells was observed from baseline to week 6 at doses 0.1 to 3.0 mg/kg. Low levels of normalized T-cell clonal expansion were also seen in some patients who did not respond. In the 0.1-3.0 mg/kg groups, partial responders were among the patients with the lowest normalized peripheral clonal expansion, particularly in CD8+ T cells. After ivuxolimab, expanded clones were on average more numerous among CD8+ T cells than among CD4+ T cells.

In the case of this clone: The antigen it recognizes is unknown. The record has no base qualities; no much larger clone is one base away.

From the cysteine up to the phenylalanine, the CDR3 has a length of 14 residues. This entry keeps only the CDR3 DNA: 42 bases, framed from base 1. The germline V gene sets CDR1 to SGHAT and CDR2 to FQNNGV. Relative to germline, V is 2 bases shorter and J is 6 bases shorter, with 10 bases between their ends. Patients with a history of autoimmune disease or receiving systemic immunosuppression were excluded from the trial. Peripheral blood for TCR sequencing was collected from all dose cohorts at baseline, on cycle 4 day 1, and on cycle 7 day 1. Samples were obtained from an open-label, multicenter, first-in-human phase I dose-escalation trial of ivuxolimab. Adults with locally advanced or metastatic melanoma, renal cell, hepatocellular, or head and neck squamous cell carcinoma were enrolled in the trial. Before TCR sequencing, CD4+ T cells and CD8+ T cells from peripheral blood were sorted into separate populations.

Genomic DNA was extracted from sorted cells for sequencing of the TCRbeta CDR3 region. The immunoSEQ Assay was used for sequencing of TCRbeta CDR3 regions. In TCRdb, the immuneACCESS table is reduced to in-frame sequences with V and J assigned. These tables do not hold every clone; where another copy was compared, an unresolved V gene accounts for under half, and the others remain unexplained. The sample table contains roughly 64,000 clones; only one count was recorded for 75% to 95% of them. The top ten clones comprise roughly 0.45% of the sample. The TCR was taken from an adult with an advanced solid tumor such as melanoma, head and neck, liver or kidney cancer. Rearrangement joined TRBV11-2 to TRBJ2-2; possibly the D gene is TRBD1, per 5 matching bases. Sequencing was performed on CD4+ or CD8+ T cells sorted from blood, taken in a trial of the OX40 agonist ivuxolimab. The nucleotide sequence reads TGTGCCAGCAGCTTAACGACAGTCGCCGGGGAGCTGTTTTTT. Its protein reads: CASSLTTVAGELFF.